The T cell receptor beta chain described here comes from a study of CD8+ T cells in alopecia areata. Treatment specified: oral pan-JAK inhibitor, 5-10 mg twice daily. The germline gives CDR1 SEHNR, CDR2 FQNEAQ (reference sequence). The CDR3 is 16 residues long. V trimming: 4 bases; J trimming: 2 bases; junction bases outside the gene matches: 5. Extracted RNA was reverse transcribed, and the resulting cDNA served as sequencing template. Repertoires were generated with immunoSEQ multiplex PCR, while TCRdb's copy carries only in-frame clones and drops some. This table has 90,000 to 120,000 clones, around 83% appearing once.

The TCR originated in a human donor with alopecia areata. The sample in question was CD8+ T cells sorted from blood, obtained at week 24, from a patient treated with tofacitinib. The chain employs TRBV7-9 and TRBJ2-5, with 12 bases lining up with TRBD2. CDR3 sequence: CASSSRLAGVQETQYF. In DNA, the CDR3 is TGTGCCAGCAGCTCGCGACTAGCGGGGGTTCAAGAGACCCAGTACTTC.